The subject of this entry is one TCR beta chain. The sample comes from a study of T cells in Graves' hyperthyroidism and ophthalmopathy. Germline trimming cut 4 bases from V and 8 bases from J; bases unmatched to any gene: 20. This CDR3 is 18 amino acids long. Germline-derived CDR1 and CDR2 are SGDLS and YYNGEE. Exclusion criteria comprised uncontrolled infection, other autoimmune disease, pregnancy or lactation. Each diagnosis drew on symptoms, thyroxine, TRAb, thyroid ultrasound and orbital computed tomography findings. RNA transcripts gave rise to amplified TCR beta CDR3 regions. Using the HTBI primer set, a first-round RT-PCR was run on the TCR CDR3. TCRdb fed the multiplex PCR reads into MiXCR, producing one record per CDR3 protein. The data hold 200,000 to 250,000 distinct CDR3 sequences, with over 15% observed a single time.

Sequencing was performed on blood. This chain joins TRBV9 and TRBJ1-4, with 7 bases aligning to TRBD1. The sequence came from a young woman with Graves' ophthalmopathy. The CDR3 here is CASSPPGPSRQGIEKLFF. In DNA, the CDR3 is TGTGCCAGCAGCCCACCGGGGCCCTCCCGACAGGGCATCGAAAAACTGTTTTTT.